The rows below give T cell receptor beta chains drawn from one sample of a study of blood T cell repertoires in COVID-19. TCRdb keeps only in-frame clones here, not all; method: immunoSEQ multiplex PCR. The sample yields around 94,000 clones, under 90% seen once. Input material: peripheral blood. Receptors were obtained from a human donor in a cohort sampled during active COVID-19. Both conserved end residues are part of each CDR3. The D gene is left open where the match is weak. Some rows mark clone size as missing; the rest say once, few, many or name a class of expanded clone.

CASSARPGQGKTQYF	TGCGCCAGCAGCGCCAGGCCGGGACAGGGAAAGACCCAGTACTTC	TRBV5-1	TRBJ2-5	.	TRBD1
CASSPGAVGGAYEQYF	TGTGCCAGCAGCCCCGGCGCCGTAGGCGGTGCCTACGAGCAGTACTTC	TRBV7-2	TRBJ2-7	.	.
CASSPGLGAKNIQYF	TGCGCCAGCAGCCCCGGGTTAGGAGCCAAAAACATTCAGTACTTC	TRBV4-1	TRBJ2-4	.	.
CASSLAGQAHTIYF	TGTGCCAGCAGCTTAGCGGGACAGGCACACACCATATATTTT	TRBV7-8	TRBJ1-3	.	TRBD1
CASSIDGSFSGYTF	TGTGCCAGTAGTATAGACGGGTCCTTCAGCGGCTACACCTTC	TRBV19	TRBJ1-2	.	.
CASSRGDSLIMNTEAFF	TGTGCCAGCAGCCGGGGGGACAGTCTGATTATGAACACTGAAGCTTTCTTT	TRBV3-1/TRBV3-2	TRBJ1-1	.	TRBD1
CASSPGRLAGDRNIQYF	TGTGCCAGCAGCCCAGGGAGACTAGCGGGAGACCGGAACATTCAGTACTTC	TRBV5-4	TRBJ2-4	.	TRBD2
CASSQDGASSYEQYF	TGTGCCAGCAGCCAAGATGGAGCGAGCTCCTACGAGCAGTACTTC	TRBV3-1/TRBV3-2	TRBJ2-7	.	.
CASSTPNRGNEQFF	TGTGCCAGCAGTACACCCAACAGGGGAAATGAGCAGTTCTTC	TRBV27	TRBJ2-1	.	TRBD1
CASSDRAGANVLTF	TGTGCCAGCAGTGACCGGGCTGGGGCCAACGTCCTGACTTTC	TRBV2	TRBJ2-6	.	.
CASSLGPGGRNEQFF	TGTGCCAGCAGTTTGGGCCCAGGGGGTCGGAATGAGCAGTTCTTC	TRBV28	TRBJ2-1	.	TRBD1
CAWTGTGTEYGYTF	TGTGCCTGGACCGGAACAGGGACGGAGTATGGCTACACCTTC	TRBV30	TRBJ1-2	.	.
CAWSFGNTEAFF	TGTGCCTGGAGTTTCGGGAACACTGAAGCTTTCTTT	TRBV30	TRBJ1-1	.	.
CASSRRRGANTGELFF	TGTGCCAGCAGTCGTCGTAGGGGCGCGAACACCGGGGAGCTGTTTTTT	TRBV7-8	TRBJ2-2	.	.
CARGAGGRRGNEQFF	TGTGCCCGGGGGGCCGGTGGGCGTCGGGGAAATGAGCAGTTCTTC	TRBV30	TRBJ2-1	.	.
CASSNSAAEIYGYTF	TGTGCCAGTAGTAATTCGGCGGCGGAGATCTATGGCTACACCTTC	TRBV19	TRBJ1-2	.	.
CASRNLNLGTGGYEQYF	TGTGCCAGCCGAAACCTCAATCTCGGGACAGGGGGCTACGAGCAGTACTTC	TRBV28	TRBJ2-7	.	TRBD1
CASSLNQGAQFF	TGTGCCAGCAGTTTAAACCAGGGGGCGCAGTTCTTC	TRBV28	TRBJ2-1	.	TRBD1
CASSLGGAYNEQFF	TGTGCCAGCAGCCTCGGCGGGGCCTACAATGAGCAGTTCTTC	TRBV5-5	TRBJ2-1	.	.
CASRLGQGDYGYTF	TGTGCCAGTAGATTGGGACAGGGGGACTATGGCTACACCTTC	TRBV19	TRBJ1-2	.	TRBD1
CASNLGASNYGYTF	TGTGCCAGCAACCTCGGTGCATCAAACTATGGCTACACCTTC	TRBV11-2	TRBJ1-2	.	.
CASSLEQGLYEQYF	TGCGCCAGCAGCCTAGAACAGGGTTTATACGAGCAGTACTTC	TRBV5-1	TRBJ2-7	.	.
CASSPSTQGASSPLHF	TGTGCCAGCTCACCAAGCACACAGGGGGCGAGTTCACCCCTCCACTTT	TRBV18	TRBJ1-6	once	TRBD1
CASSPTLTGDGYRQYF	TGTGCCAGCTCACCGACATTGACAGGGGACGGGTACCGGCAGTACTTC	TRBV18	TRBJ2-7	once	TRBD1
CATSDPAPQRTSGTDTQYF	TGTGCCACCAGTGACCCCGCACCCCAAAGGACTAGCGGGACAGATACGCAGTATTTT	TRBV24-1	TRBJ2-3	once	TRBD2
CASSRVASASYNEQFF	TGTGCCAGCAGCCGTGTCGCTAGCGCCTCCTACAATGAGCAGTTCTTC	TRBV5-4	TRBJ2-1	.	.
CASSYSERGRNEQYF	TGTGCCAGCAGTTACTCGGAGAGGGGGCGCAACGAGCAGTACTTC	TRBV6-6	TRBJ2-7	.	TRBD1
CASSPRGLNTEAFF	TGTGCCAGCTCCCCGCGGGGCTTGAACACTGAAGCTTTCTTT	TRBV18	TRBJ1-1	.	.
CASSKDPQGGTDTQYF	TGCGCCAGCAGCAAAGACCCACAGGGGGGGACAGATACGCAGTATTTT	TRBV5-1	TRBJ2-3	.	.
CASSSTGNTEAFF	TGTGCCAGCAGTTCGACAGGGAACACTGAAGCTTTCTTT	TRBV27	TRBJ1-1	few	.
CASTGSSGRGEQYF	TGTGCCAGCACGGGGAGTAGCGGGAGGGGGGAGCAGTACTTC	TRBV7-8	TRBJ2-7	.	TRBD2
CASRGTGSHGYTF	TGTGCCAGCAGGGGGACAGGGTCGCATGGCTACACCTTC	TRBV6-5	TRBJ1-2	.	TRBD1
CASSYGPGQGAYEQYF	TGTGCCAGCAGCTACGGACCGGGACAGGGGGCCTACGAGCAGTACTTC	TRBV7-9	TRBJ2-7	.	TRBD1
CASSLGRSDGYTF	TGTGCCAGCAGCTTGGGGAGGAGCGATGGCTACACCTTC	TRBV5-8	TRBJ1-2	.	.
CASSSPGQGAYEQYF	TGTGCCAGCAGTTCTCCGGGACAGGGAGCCTACGAGCAGTACTTC	TRBV6-6	TRBJ2-7	.	TRBD1
CASSQDNRDRGSNQPQHF	TGCGCCAGCAGTCAAGATAACCGGGACAGGGGGAGCAATCAGCCCCAGCATTTT	TRBV23-1	TRBJ1-5	.	TRBD1
CASSVAGGPSSYEQYF	TGTGCCAGCAGTGTAGCGGGAGGGCCTAGCTCCTACGAGCAGTACTTC	TRBV28	TRBJ2-7	.	TRBD2
CASSLTSIYTEAFF	TGTGCCAGCAGTCTCACCTCTATATACACTGAAGCTTTCTTT	TRBV2	TRBJ1-1	.	.
CASSMQGTGDYGYTF	TGTGCCAGTAGTATGCAGGGAACCGGCGACTATGGCTACACCTTC	TRBV19	TRBJ1-2	once	.
CSVGDRGLGAGANVLTF	TGCAGCGTTGGGGACAGGGGGCTCGGCGCTGGGGCCAACGTCCTGACTTTC	TRBV29-1	TRBJ2-6	.	TRBD1
CASSPQGAQGSNQPQHF	TGTGCCAGCTCACCACAGGGGGCGCAGGGCAGCAATCAGCCCCAGCATTTT	TRBV18	TRBJ1-5	.	TRBD1
CAWSLTGGWHEQYF	TGTGCCTGGAGTTTGACAGGGGGCTGGCACGAGCAGTACTTC	TRBV30	TRBJ2-7	few	TRBD1
CASRQSPQETQYF	TGTGCCAGTCGACAGTCACCACAAGAGACCCAGTACTTC	TRBV18	TRBJ2-5	few	.